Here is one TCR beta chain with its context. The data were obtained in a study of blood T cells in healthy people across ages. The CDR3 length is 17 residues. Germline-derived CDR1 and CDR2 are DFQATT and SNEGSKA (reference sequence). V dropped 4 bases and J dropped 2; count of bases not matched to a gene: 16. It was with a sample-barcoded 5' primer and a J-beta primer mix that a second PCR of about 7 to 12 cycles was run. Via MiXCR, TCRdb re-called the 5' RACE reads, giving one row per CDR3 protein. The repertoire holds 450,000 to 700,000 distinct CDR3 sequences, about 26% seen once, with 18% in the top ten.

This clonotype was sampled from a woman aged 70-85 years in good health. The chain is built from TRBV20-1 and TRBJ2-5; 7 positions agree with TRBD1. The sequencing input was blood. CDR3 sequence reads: CSAIEFVTGTFQETQYF. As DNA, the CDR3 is TGCAGTGCTATTGAATTCGTGACAGGGACCTTTCAAGAGACCCAGTACTTC.